These T cell receptor beta chains were read from a single sample in a study of blood T cell repertoires in COVID-19. Here immunoSEQ multiplex PCR was the method, and the copy in TCRdb shows in-frame clones only, minus some. The sample has about 39,000 clones, 76% seen once. Sequenced material: peripheral blood. These receptors were collected from a man aged 70 or older with active or convalescent COVID-19. Each CDR3 is given with its conserved first and last residue. A D gene is named only where the DNA matches it firmly. Clone size is given for some rows only: seen once, a few or many times, or a class if the clone is expanded.

d_call: NA
v_call: TRBV6-5
j_call: TRBJ1-2
clone_size: NA
cdr3_aa: CASKDRNVEGYGYTF
cdr3_nt: TGTGCCAGCAAAGACAGAAATGTGGAAGGATATGGCTACACCTTC

d_call: TRBD2
v_call: TRBV5-1
j_call: TRBJ2-1
clone_size: NA
cdr3_aa: CASSLGLAGGNEQFF
cdr3_nt: TGCGCCAGCAGCTTGGGGCTAGCGGGAGGGAATGAGCAGTTCTTC

d_call: NA
v_call: TRBV30
j_call: TRBJ2-3
clone_size: once
cdr3_aa: CAWSVRGTTDTQYF
cdr3_nt: TGTGCCTGGAGTGTTCGGGGGACGACAGATACGCAGTATTTT

d_call: NA
v_call: TRBV30
j_call: TRBJ2-7
clone_size: NA
cdr3_aa: CAWSVSPGNEQYF
cdr3_nt: TGTGCCTGGAGTGTGAGCCCGGGGAACGAGCAGTACTTC

d_call: NA
v_call: TRBV5-1
j_call: TRBJ1-1
clone_size: few
cdr3_aa: CASSFFSGHTEAFF
cdr3_nt: TGCGCCAGCAGCTTTTTCAGCGGTCACACTGAAGCTTTCTTT

d_call: TRBD2
v_call: TRBV7-9
j_call: TRBJ2-7
clone_size: NA
cdr3_aa: CASSLSPETPGLASYEQYF
cdr3_nt: TGTGCCAGCAGCTTGTCCCCGGAAACCCCGGGACTAGCATCCTACGAGCAGTACTTC

d_call: NA
v_call: TRBV14
j_call: TRBJ1-2
clone_size: NA
cdr3_aa: CASSQVGGANYGYTF
cdr3_nt: TGTGCCAGCAGCCAAGTAGGTGGGGCGAACTATGGCTACACCTTC

d_call: NA
v_call: TRBV12-3/TRBV12-4
j_call: TRBJ1-5
clone_size: NA
cdr3_aa: CASRGLFNQPQHF
cdr3_nt: TGTGCCAGCAGGGGACTTTTCAATCAGCCCCAGCATTTT

d_call: TRBD1
v_call: TRBV5-5
j_call: TRBJ1-3
clone_size: NA
cdr3_aa: CASSLAVGTGGVRNTIYF
cdr3_nt: TGTGCCAGCAGCTTGGCCGTGGGGACAGGTGGCGTTCGAAACACCATATATTTT

d_call: NA
v_call: TRBV7-9
j_call: TRBJ1-1
clone_size: NA
cdr3_aa: CASSFQANTEAFF
cdr3_nt: TGTGCCAGCAGCTTCCAGGCGAACACTGAAGCTTTCTTT

d_call: TRBD1
v_call: TRBV2
j_call: TRBJ1-5
clone_size: NA
cdr3_aa: CASRQGVNQPQHF
cdr3_nt: TGTGCCAGCCGCCAGGGGGTAAATCAGCCCCAGCATTTT

d_call: TRBD1
v_call: TRBV28
j_call: TRBJ1-2
clone_size: NA
cdr3_aa: CASSLGTGYGYTF
cdr3_nt: TGTGCCAGCAGTTTAGGGACAGGTTATGGCTACACCTTC

d_call: TRBD1
v_call: TRBV12-5
j_call: TRBJ1-1
clone_size: NA
cdr3_aa: CASGYRGGTEAFF
cdr3_nt: TGTGCTAGTGGTTACAGGGGTGGCACTGAAGCTTTCTTT

d_call: NA
v_call: TRBV6-1
j_call: TRBJ2-7
clone_size: once
cdr3_aa: CASSEGGGVNEQYF
cdr3_nt: TGTGCCAGCAGTGAAGGCGGAGGGGTTAACGAGCAGTACTTC

d_call: NA
v_call: TRBV11-2
j_call: TRBJ2-7
clone_size: NA
cdr3_aa: CASSLEQVVPYEQYF
cdr3_nt: TGTGCCAGCAGCTTAGAACAGGTCGTACCCTACGAGCAGTACTTC

d_call: TRBD1
v_call: TRBV11-3
j_call: TRBJ1-1
clone_size: few
cdr3_aa: CASSLAGGTEAFF
cdr3_nt: TGTGCCAGCAGCTTAGCAGGGGGCACTGAAGCTTTCTTT

d_call: TRBD1
v_call: TRBV5-6
j_call: TRBJ1-4
clone_size: NA
cdr3_aa: CASSLSTGEIEKLFF
cdr3_nt: TGTGCCAGCAGCCTCTCCACAGGGGAAATTGAAAAACTGTTTTTT

d_call: TRBD1
v_call: TRBV11-1
j_call: TRBJ1-1
clone_size: NA
cdr3_aa: CASSPPGTGFTEAFF
cdr3_nt: TGTGCCAGCAGCCCGCCCGGGACAGGGTTCACTGAAGCTTTCTTT

d_call: TRBD1
v_call: TRBV3-1/TRBV3-2
j_call: TRBJ1-1
clone_size: NA
cdr3_aa: CASSQDLIGGYLNTEAFF
cdr3_nt: TGTGCCAGCAGCCAAGATCTTATAGGGGGCTACCTGAACACTGAAGCTTTCTTT

d_call: NA
v_call: TRBV2
j_call: TRBJ2-4
clone_size: NA
cdr3_aa: CASTVSGAKNIQYF
cdr3_nt: TGTGCCAGCACCGTAAGCGGAGCCAAAAACATTCAGTACTTC

d_call: TRBD1
v_call: TRBV3-1/TRBV3-2
j_call: TRBJ1-5
clone_size: NA
cdr3_aa: CASSERGTGDSNQPQHF
cdr3_nt: TGTGCCAGCAGCGAAAGAGGGACAGGGGATAGCAATCAGCCCCAGCATTTT

d_call: NA
v_call: TRBV25-1
j_call: TRBJ1-3
clone_size: NA
cdr3_aa: CASIGGSGNTIYF
cdr3_nt: TGTGCCAGCATTGGAGGGTCTGGAAACACCATATATTTT

d_call: NA
v_call: TRBV7-9
j_call: TRBJ1-6
clone_size: NA
cdr3_aa: CASSPDREYNSPLHF
cdr3_nt: TGTGCCAGCAGCCCAGACAGAGAATATAATTCACCCCTCCACTTT